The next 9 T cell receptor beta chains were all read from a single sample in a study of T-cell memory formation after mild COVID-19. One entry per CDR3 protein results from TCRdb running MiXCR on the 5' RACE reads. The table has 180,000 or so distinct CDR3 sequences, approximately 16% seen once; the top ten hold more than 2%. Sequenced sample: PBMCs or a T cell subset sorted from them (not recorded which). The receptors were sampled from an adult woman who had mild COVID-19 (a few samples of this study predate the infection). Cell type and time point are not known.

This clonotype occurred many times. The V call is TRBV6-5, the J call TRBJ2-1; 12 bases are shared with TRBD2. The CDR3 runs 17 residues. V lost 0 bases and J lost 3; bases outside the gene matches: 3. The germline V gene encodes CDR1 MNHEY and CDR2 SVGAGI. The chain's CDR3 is CASSYSLAGGYYNEQFF. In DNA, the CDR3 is TGTGCCAGCAGTTACTCCCTAGCGGGAGGGTACTACAATGAGCAGTTCTTC.

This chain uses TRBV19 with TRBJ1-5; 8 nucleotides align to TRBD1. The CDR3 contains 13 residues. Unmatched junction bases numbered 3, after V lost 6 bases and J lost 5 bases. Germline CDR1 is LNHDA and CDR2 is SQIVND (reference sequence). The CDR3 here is CASSNRGYQPQHF. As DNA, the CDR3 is TGTGCCAGTAGCAACAGGGGGTATCAGCCCCAGCATTTT.

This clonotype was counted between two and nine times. CDR3 nucleotides: TGTGCCAGCAGTTTAGTTTTTTACGAGCAGTACTTC. Translation: CASSLVFYEQYF. The J gene is TRBJ2-7, the V gene TRBV12-3 or TRBV12-4; D not resolved. Trimming removed 1 base at V and 4 bases at J, with 5 bases between. This CDR3 spans 12 amino acids.

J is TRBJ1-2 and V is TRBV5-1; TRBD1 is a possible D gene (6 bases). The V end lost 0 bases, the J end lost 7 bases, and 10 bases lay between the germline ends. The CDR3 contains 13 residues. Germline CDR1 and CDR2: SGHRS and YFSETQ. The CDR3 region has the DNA TGCGCCAGCAGCTTGGACAGGGATCCTGGCTACACCTTC. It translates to CASSLDRDPGYTF. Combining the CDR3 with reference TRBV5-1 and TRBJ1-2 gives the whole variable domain KAGVTQTPRYLIKTRGQQVTLSCSPISGHRSVSWYQQTPGQGLQFLFEYFSETQRNKGNFPGRFSGRQFSNSRSEMNVSTLELGDSALYLCASSLDRDPGYTFGSGTRLTVV.

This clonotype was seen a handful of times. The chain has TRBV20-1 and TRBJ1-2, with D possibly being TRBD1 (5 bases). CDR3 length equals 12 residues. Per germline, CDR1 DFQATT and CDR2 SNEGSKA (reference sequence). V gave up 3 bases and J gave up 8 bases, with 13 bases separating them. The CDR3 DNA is TGCAGTGCTAGCTCTCAGGGTCACGGCTACACCTTC. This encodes CSASSQGHGYTF.

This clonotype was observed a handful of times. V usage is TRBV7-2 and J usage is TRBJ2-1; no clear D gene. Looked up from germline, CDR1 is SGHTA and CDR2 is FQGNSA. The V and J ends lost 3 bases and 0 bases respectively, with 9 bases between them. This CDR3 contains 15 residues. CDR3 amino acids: CASSFQPRSYNEQFF. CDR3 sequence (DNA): TGTGCCAGCAGCTTTCAGCCTCGCTCCTACAATGAGCAGTTCTTC.

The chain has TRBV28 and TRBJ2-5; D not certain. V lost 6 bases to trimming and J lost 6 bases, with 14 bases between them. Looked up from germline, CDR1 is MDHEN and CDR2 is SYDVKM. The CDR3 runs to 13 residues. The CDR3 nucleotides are TGTGCCAGCAGCTTAACGGCCCCCCAGACCCAGTACTTC. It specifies CASSLTAPQTQYF.

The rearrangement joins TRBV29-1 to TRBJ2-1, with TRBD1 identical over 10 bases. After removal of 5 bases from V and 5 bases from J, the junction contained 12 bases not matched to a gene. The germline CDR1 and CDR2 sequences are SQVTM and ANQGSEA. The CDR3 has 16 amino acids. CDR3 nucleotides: TGCAGCGTTAGGGGGGGACAGGGGTATGGTCACAATGAGCAGTTCTTC. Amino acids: CSVRGGQGYGHNEQFF.

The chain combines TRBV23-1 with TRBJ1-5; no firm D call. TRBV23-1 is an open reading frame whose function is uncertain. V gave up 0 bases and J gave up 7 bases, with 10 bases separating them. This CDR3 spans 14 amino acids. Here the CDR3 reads CASSQSEIRQPQHF. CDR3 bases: TGCGCCAGCAGTCAATCCGAGATTCGGCAGCCCCAGCATTTT.